This entry features one TCR beta chain sequence. This clonotype was seen at least ten times. Its target antigen remains unknown. The input lacks base qualities; no much larger clone sits a single base away. The sample belongs to a study of neurological immune-mediated disorders (dated by TCRdb to 2018 to 2020). For the wider study: Among the 34 multiple sclerosis patients, relapsing-remitting MS was present in some 31 and secondary progressive MS was present in 3. The cohort comprised approximately 67 subjects: 15 or so HAM/TSP patients, 35 or so multiple sclerosis patients and around 20 healthy controls. The roughly 110 TCR-beta libraries covered PBMC samples along with longitudinal samples, technical triplicates, and paired sorted CD4+ and CD8+ T-cell subsets. Peripheral blood TCR-beta repertoires from patients with HTLV-I-associated myelopathy (HAM/TSP), patients with multiple sclerosis, and healthy controls were compared in the study using UMI-based sequencing.

Germline trimming amounts to 4 bases on V and 4 bases on J, with 7 as the count of junction bases outside the gene matches. Including the terminal cysteine and phenylalanine, the CDR3 comprises 14 residues. Of the read, only the CDR3 DNA is kept; its 42 bases are in frame from base 1. For unsorted PBMC libraries, 2 million PBMCs were used after storage in RNAlater at -80 degrees C until RNA extraction. Multiple sclerosis patients were enrolled in a US clinical protocol under which disease progression was evaluated by magnetic resonance imaging. Peripheral blood was subjected to Ficoll-Hypaque density gradient centrifugation to isolate PBMCs, which were then cryopreserved in liquid nitrogen. cDNA was synthesized by template-switch 5'RACE using a primer with a 10-nucleotide random unique molecular identifier that tagged each TCR transcript. Over 190 million TCR-beta sequences, covering 15-18 subjects, were produced in each sequencing run. The RNeasy kit was used to extract total RNA. The KAPA Real-time Library Amplification kit was used to amplify TCR-beta VDJ regions with primers for the TCR constant region and the 5'RACE anchor. Sample indexes and Illumina adaptors were added in a first PCR, after which library yield was increased in a second PCR. After Ampure bead purification, the TCR product of roughly 650 bp was size-selected on a 2% E-gel SizeSelection system. Before pooling, libraries had their quality checked on a Bioanalyzer, their concentration measured with Qubit, and their quantity determined with the Kapa Library Quantification kit. Paired-end 2 x 150 bp sequencing of the libraries was performed on an Illumina HiSeq 2500. To increase sequence diversity, roughly 23-30% phiX was spiked into each library pool. Processing in the source paper ran as follows. The quality-filtered reads were processed with the UMI-based MiGEC pipeline, whose error correction step removed more than 85% of the raw TCR sequences. VDJ genes were aligned to IMGT germline references, and clonotypes were defined by unique CDR3 amino acid sequence plus V-J genes. Clonal expansion, Shannon diversity, and CDR3 relatedness (CalcPairwiseDistances, ClusterSamples) were evaluated with VDJtools, and phylogenetic trees were built with CLCbio workbench. A clone was classed as expanded if it had 8 or more unique UMIs, a cutoff based on coefficient-of-variation modelling across technical triplicates. Using fastp at Q25 and MiXCR, TCRdb reprocessed the public reads and kept productive beta chains. All rows with the same CDR3 protein become a single entry with the most common DNA and genes. V and J calls and clone size were set by TCRdb, not the authors. A total of about 19,000 distinct CDR3 sequences appear in this sample, around 2.5% of them only once. The leading ten clones occupy approximately 5% of the sample.

The paper as a whole reports these results and caveats: The MS cluster showed no association with clinical or MRI features, and the authors stated that larger cohorts are needed. Across subjects, expanded clones never shared an identical CDR3 amino acid sequence, which suggests that the TCR-beta repertoires in every group were private. Repertoires from 18 of 34 MS patients were grouped by phylogenetic analysis into a cluster of related CDR3 sequences, suggesting a possible repertoire-level signature. TCR clonal expansion was highest in HAM/TSP patients and lowest in MS patients, with MS patients falling below even healthy controls.

The receptor comes from a woman under 30 with multiple sclerosis. The sequenced sample consisted of PBMCs. The chain joins TRBV12-3 or TRBV12-4 to TRBJ2-7, with 7 bases matching TRBD1. The base sequence is TGTGCCAGCAGTTCCGACAGGGTTTGGTACGAGCAGTACTTC. Translation gives CASSSDRVWYEQYF.